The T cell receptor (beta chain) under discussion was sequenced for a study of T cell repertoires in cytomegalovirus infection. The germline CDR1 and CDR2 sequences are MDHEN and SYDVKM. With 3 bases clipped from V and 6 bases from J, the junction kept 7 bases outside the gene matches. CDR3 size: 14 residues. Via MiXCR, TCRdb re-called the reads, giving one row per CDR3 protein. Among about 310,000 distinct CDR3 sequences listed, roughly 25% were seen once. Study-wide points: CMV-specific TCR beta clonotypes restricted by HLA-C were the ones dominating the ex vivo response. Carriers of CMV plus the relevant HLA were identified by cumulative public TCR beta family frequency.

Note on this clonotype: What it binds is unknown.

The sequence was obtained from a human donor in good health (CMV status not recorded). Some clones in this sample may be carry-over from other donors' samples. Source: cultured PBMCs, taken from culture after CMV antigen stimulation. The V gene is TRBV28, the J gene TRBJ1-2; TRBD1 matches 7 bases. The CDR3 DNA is TGTGCCAGCAGTTTGAGGGGGCTCAGCGATGGCTACACCTTC. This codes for CASSLRGLSDGYTF.